The 21 T cell receptor beta chains given below trace back to one sample, sequenced in a study of blood T cell repertoires in COVID-19. TCRdb's table, derived via immunoSEQ multiplex PCR, lists solely in-frame clones and lacks some. The sample shows a few hundred thousand clones, around 90% of them seen only once. The sequencing sample was made of peripheral blood. Source of these receptors: a man aged 18 to 30 with active or convalescent COVID-19.

The chain is built from TRBV6-2 or TRBV6-3 and TRBJ1-6; perhaps TRBD1 as D (5 bases). With 4 bases removed from V and 8 bases from J, the gap between germline ends came to 15 bases. From germline, CDR1 is MNHEY and CDR2 SVGEGT. This CDR3 is 15 amino acids long. The CDR3 DNA sequence: TGTGCCAGCAGTTTTAGGGGTCTTATCGATTCACCCCTCCACTTT. Its translation is CASSFRGLIDSPLHF.

The chain employs TRBV7-2 and TRBJ2-7; D gene unclear. The CDR3 runs to 12 residues. Germline values: CDR1 SGHTA, CDR2 FQGNSA. The germline V and J ends were trimmed by 3 bases and 3 bases, with 6 bases remaining between them. CDR3 amino acids: CASSLVGYEQYF. CDR3 sequence (DNA): TGTGCCAGCAGCTTGGTCGGCTACGAGCAGTACTTC.

V usage is TRBV10-2 and J usage is TRBJ1-1; tentatively, D is TRBD1 (6 bases). Germline CDR1 is WSHSY and CDR2 is SAAADI. This CDR3 contains 14 residues. The V end was cut by 5 bases, the J end by 0 bases, with 10 bases between. CDR3 region: CASSPGHLNTEAFF. The CDR3 DNA is TGCGCCAGCAGTCCGGGACACCTGAACACTGAAGCTTTCTTT.

This sequence joins TRBV11-2 and TRBJ1-4, with unresolved D. V was shortened by 1 base and J by 8 bases, with 11 bases between the two germline ends. CDR1 and CDR2 from the germline V gene are SGHAT and FQNNGV. CDR3 length: 14 residues. CDR3 in DNA: TGTGCCAGCAGCTTAGCCCTACTAGGGGAAAAACTGTTTTTT. Protein: CASSLALLGEKLFF. Full variable domain (outside the CDR3, taken from reference TRBV11-2 and TRBJ1-4): EAGVAQSPRYKIIEKRQSVAFWCNPISGHATLYWYQQILGQGPKLLIQFQNNGVVDDSQLPKDRFSAERLKGVDSTLKIQPAKLEDSAVYLCASSLALLGEKLFFGSGTQLSVL.

The DNA of the CDR3 is TGCGCCAGCAGCCAAGATTTTGATAGCTCCTACGAGCAGTACTTC. Protein sequence: CASSQDFDSSYEQYF. The chain has TRBV4-3 and TRBJ2-7; D uncertain. Between the trimmed V and J ends, which lost 0 bases and 0 bases, there was a span of 9 bases. The CDR3 is made up of 15 amino acids. From germline, CDR1 is LGHNA and CDR2 YSLEER.

The gene calls are TRBV14 and TRBJ2-3, with 9 bases fitting TRBD1. J gave up 6 bases and V 3 bases, and 7 bases lay outside the gene matches. The CDR3 spans 15 residues. Germline V gene sequence: CDR1 SGHDN, CDR2 FVKESK. CDR3 nucleotide sequence: TGTGCCAGCAGCCAGGACAGGGGATTCGATGATACGCAGTATTTT. It translates to CASSQDRGFDDTQYF.

The chain carries TRBV4-1 and TRBJ1-1; D unresolved. The CDR3 is 16 residues long. The germline V gene has CDR1 MGHRA and CDR2 YSYEKL. V shed 0 bases and J shed 2 bases, with 13 bases lying between them. The CDR3 reads CASSQDVLTYNTEAFF. The CDR3 DNA follows: TGCGCCAGCAGCCAAGATGTACTCACCTACAACACTGAAGCTTTCTTT.

The V call is TRBV9, the J call TRBJ2-1; 12 bases fit TRBD2. Germline V gene lookup returns CDR1 SGDLS and CDR2 YYNGEE. The ends lost 3 bases at V and 6 bases at J; junction bases unmatched: 4. The CDR3 consists of 15 residues. The CDR3 DNA reads TGTGCCAGCAGCGGGGGACTAGCGGGCCTCAATGAGCAGTTCTTC. Protein: CASSGGLAGLNEQFF.

The chain employs TRBV12-3 or TRBV12-4 and TRBJ2-1, with D unclear. Trimming shortened V by 3 bases and J by 6 bases, and 9 bases separated the two germline ends. The CDR3 spans 13 residues. CDR3 amino acids: CASSFSSGNEQFF. The CDR3 DNA reads as TGTGCCAGCAGTTTTAGTTCGGGCAATGAGCAGTTCTTC.

CDR3 sequence: CASSPRTGGPLYTF. CDR3 in DNA: TGCGCCAGCAGCCCCCGGACAGGGGGGCCTCTCTACACCTTC. The chain carries TRBV4-3 and TRBJ1-2, with 10 bases fitting TRBD1. Germline V gene data show CDR1 as LGHNA and CDR2 as YSLEER. This CDR3 has 14 residues. V lost 4 bases, J lost 10 bases, and 9 bases stayed unmatched.

V usage is TRBV19 and J usage is TRBJ1-6; the D is unclear. CDR1 and CDR2 from the germline V gene are LNHDA and SQIVND (reference sequence). Trimming pared 5 bases from V and 9 bases from J, leaving 17 bases between. CDR3 size: 15 residues. The CDR3 is CASSFKGVERSPLHF. The CDR3 DNA sequence: TGTGCCAGTAGTTTCAAGGGAGTAGAGCGTTCACCCCTCCACTTT.

J is TRBJ2-7 and V is TRBV7-9, with a tentative D call TRBD1 (5 bases). Germline V gives CDR1 SEHNR, CDR2 FQNEAQ (reference sequence). Trimming removed 3 bases at V and 3 bases at J, with 12 bases between. This CDR3 region has 14 residues. CDR3 protein: CASSFQTENYEQYF. CDR3 nucleotide sequence: TGTGCCAGCAGCTTCCAGACAGAGAACTACGAGCAGTACTTC.

This clone appeared once. This chain connects TRBV24-1 to TRBJ2-3, with 10 positions matching TRBD2. V shed 2 bases and J 0 bases; nucleotides not matched to a gene: 4. Per the germline V gene, CDR1 is KGHDR and CDR2 is SFDVKD. This CDR3 has 17 residues. The CDR3 region has the DNA TGTGCCACCAGTGATTCCAGAGCGGGGGGGAGCACAGATACGCAGTATTTT. The encoded protein is CATSDSRAGGSTDTQYF.

The gene calls are TRBV10-2 and TRBJ1-1, with 7 bases that match TRBD1. Germline V gene sequence: CDR1 WSHSY, CDR2 SAAADI. The trim removed 6 bases at V and 6 bases at J, leaving 13 bases unmatched. The CDR3 is 15 residues long. The CDR3 bases are TGCGCCAGCAGCGACCTGGGACAGTCGGAAGCTGAAGCTTTCTTT. Residues: CASSDLGQSEAEAFF.

The genes are TRBV7-9 and TRBJ2-5, with 7 bases fitting TRBD1. Losses at the gene ends were 10 bases for V and 5 bases for J; bases not matched to a gene: 7. CDR1 is SEHNR, CDR2 FQNEAQ, per germline (reference sequence). The CDR3 loop spans 12 amino acids. The CDR3 reads CATATGRETQYF. CDR3 coding DNA: TGTGCCACCGCGACAGGGCGGGAGACCCAGTACTTC.

This chain uses TRBV7-8 with TRBJ2-4; a weak D match, TRBD1 (5 bases). Trimming left V 4 bases short and J 2 bases short, with 18 bases between. Germline CDR1 and CDR2: SGHVS and FQNEAQ. The CDR3 contains 17 residues. The CDR3 region is CASSSPRRDDPKNIQYF. The CDR3 DNA is TGTGCCAGCAGCTCTCCGCGCAGGGATGATCCCAAAAACATTCAGTACTTC.

The chain couples TRBV5-1 to TRBJ1-4, with 7 positions matching TRBD1. Germline-derived CDR1 and CDR2 are SGHRS and YFSETQ. CDR3 size: 14 residues. J gave up 5 bases and V 3 bases, and 4 bases lay outside the gene matches. The CDR3 here is CASSSGTENEKLFF. Written as DNA, the CDR3 is TGCGCCAGCAGCTCCGGGACAGAGAATGAAAAACTGTTTTTT.

V and J are TRBV13 and TRBJ1-1; 7 positions agree with TRBD1. V dropped 5 bases and J dropped 11; count of bases not matched to a gene: 14. CDR3 length: 14 amino acids. CDR1 is PRHDT and CDR2 is FYEKMQ in the germline V gene (reference sequence). Here the CDR3 reads CASSRRGGALVAFF. Written as DNA, the CDR3 is TGTGCCAGCAGCCGCCGAGGGGGCGCGCTGGTGGCTTTCTTT.

The chain uses TRBV12-3 or TRBV12-4 and TRBJ1-1; 8 bases line up with TRBD1. Trimming removed 5 bases from V and 1 base from J; junction bases left unmatched: 0. This CDR3 contains 13 residues. For the CDR3, the DNA is TGTGCCAGCAGTACAGGGGGGAACACTGAAGCTTTCTTT. Its protein product is CASSTGGNTEAFF.

The chain uses TRBV4-1 and TRBJ2-1, with 8 bases aligning to TRBD2. V lost 1 base, J lost 4 bases, and 6 bases stayed unmatched. This CDR3 is built from 16 residues. CDR1 is MGHRA, CDR2 YSYEKL, per germline. Here the CDR3 DNA reads TGCGCCAGCAGCCAAGGCCTCCGGGGGGGATACAATGAGCAGTTCTTC. Its translation: CASSQGLRGGYNEQFF.

The rearrangement uses TRBV3-1 (or the pseudogene TRBV3-2) and TRBJ1-1; tentative D call: TRBD1 (6 bases). With 0 bases removed from V and 5 bases from J, the gap between germline ends came to 10 bases. Germline-derived CDR1 and CDR2 are LGHDT and YNNKEL (reference sequence). The CDR3 covers 14 residues. This CDR3 is CASSQEPGVTEAFF. The CDR3 DNA reads TGTGCCAGCAGCCAAGAACCAGGGGTGACTGAAGCTTTCTTT.